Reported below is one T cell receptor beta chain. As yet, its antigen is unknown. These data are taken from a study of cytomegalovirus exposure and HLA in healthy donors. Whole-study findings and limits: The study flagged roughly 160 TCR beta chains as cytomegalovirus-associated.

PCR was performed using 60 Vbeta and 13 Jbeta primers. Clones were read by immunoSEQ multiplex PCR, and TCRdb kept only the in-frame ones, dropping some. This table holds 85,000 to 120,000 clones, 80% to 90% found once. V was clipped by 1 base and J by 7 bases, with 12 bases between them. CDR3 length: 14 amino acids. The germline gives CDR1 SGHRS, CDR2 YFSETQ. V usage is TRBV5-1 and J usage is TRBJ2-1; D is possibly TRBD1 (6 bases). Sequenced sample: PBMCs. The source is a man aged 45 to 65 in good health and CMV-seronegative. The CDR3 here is CASSLIQGRNEQFF. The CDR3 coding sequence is TGCGCCAGCAGCTTGATCCAGGGGCGTAATGAGCAGTTCTTC.